The clone carrying this TCR beta chain has only a few counts. As yet, its antigen is unknown. In TCRdb, the RACE reads were re-called with MiXCR into one record per CDR3 protein. Of about 40,000 distinct CDR3 sequences in the sample, over 9.5% were seen once. This CDR3 is 17 amino acids long. Germline values: CDR1 SGHDN, CDR2 FVKESK. Trimming removed 0 bases from V and 7 bases from J; junction bases left unmatched: 7. The data were obtained in a study of human T cells and chemical hapten exposure. Time point noted: pre-sensitization, week 0. The treatment is: therapeutic diphenylcyclopropenone sensitization with weekly scalp DPC. General study findings and limits: Once DPC sensitization occurred, TCRs above 1 in 1000 frequency showed no change.

Here the sequenced sample was whole blood, taken in connection with sensitization to the hapten diphenylcyclopropenone (DPC). This rearrangement joins TRBV14 to TRBJ2-1; 12 bases map to TRBD1. This receptor was identified in a man between 25 and 39 years old with alopecia areata. Some clones in this sample may be carry-over from other donors' samples. CDR3 sequence reads: CASSQERGQGARNEQFF. CDR3 nucleotides: TGTGCCAGCAGCCAAGAGAGGGGACAGGGGGCGAGGAATGAGCAGTTCTTC.